This T cell receptor beta chain was observed in a study of vaccination effects on CD4 cells after COVID-19. For the study at large: Researchers obtained post-vaccine samples at a median of 72 days past the second dose.

Of note for this clone: The antigen is undetermined.

Study observations and caveats: The authors studied few convalescent patients and collected no early post-infection timepoints.

V gave up 2 bases and J gave up 1 base; unmatched junction bases: 3. The CDR3 runs 15 residues. Germline CDR1 is SGHRS and CDR2 is YFSETQ. Sequencing used immunoSEQ multiplex PCR; TCRdb keeps in-frame clones, though not all of them. The sample has about 24,000 clones, roughly 76% seen once. Peptide-pool stimulation followed by sequencing identified expanded antigen-specific CD4+ clonotypes in the ViraFEST assay. Researchers isolated CD4+ T cells once around 11 days of culture had elapsed. All study participants received two doses of BNT162b2 or mRNA-1273 vaccine. Testing of the vaccine recipients showed negative nucleocapsid antibodies and no prior SARS-CoV-2 infection.

The sequence derives from a human donor who received a COVID-19 vaccine. Some clones in this sample may be carry-over from other donors' samples. This chain links TRBV5-1 with TRBJ2-1; 7 bases align to TRBD1. The sample in question was CD4+ T cells from PBMCs cultured with SARS-CoV-2 spike peptides, obtained after COVID-19 vaccination. CDR3 in amino acids: CASSFTGESYNEQFF. As DNA, the CDR3 is TGCGCCAGCAGCTTTACAGGGGAATCCTACAATGAGCAGTTCTTC.